The source of this T cell receptor beta chain is a study of T cells in Graves' hyperthyroidism and ophthalmopathy (dated by TCRdb to about 2019). General notes on the study: To identify distinguishing TCR V-J signatures, a discovery cohort of about 95 patients was used, comprising some 45 with Graves' ophthalmopathy and around 60 with stable Graves' hyperthyroidism. According to the paper, TCR Vbeta CDR3 sequencing was carried out on about 140 peripheral blood samples, which came from approximately 43 ophthalmopathy, 80 or so hyperthyroidism and roughly 17 progressor patients. Thyroid tissue and blood T-cell repertoires from six Graves' hyperthyroidism patients were also compared in the study. Following sampling, methimazole starting at 30 mg daily was given to hyperthyroidism patients, and high-dose intravenous methylprednisolone was given to ophthalmopathy patients. Whether ophthalmopathy could be predicted prospectively was tested in an independent validation cohort made up of approximately 19 hyperthyroidism patients plus 17 patients who later progressed to ophthalmopathy. The roughly 100 discovery patients were randomly split 7:3 into training and test sets. General study outcomes and caveats: No statistical method was used to fix the sample size in advance, and group allocation was not hidden from the investigators. In validation, the model predicted progression to ophthalmopathy a median of roughly 6.2 months before onset, with roughly 68% sensitivity and 72.22% specificity. Most expanded thyroid clonotypes (frequency above 0.001) were also detected in blood, a finding suggesting that blood repertoires may reflect thyroid immune responses. In cross-validation, a model built on a 13 V-J signature told ophthalmopathy apart from stable hyperthyroidism with approximately 90% sensitivity and roughly 81% specificity, and in testing the same model reached 80%/75%.

Regarding this clonotype: Its target antigen remains unknown. Base quality data are lacking; no much larger clone is found one base away.

The TCR beta CDR3 regions were amplified from RNA transcripts. A first-round RT-PCR of the TCR CDR3 used the HTBI primer set with the Qiagen OneStep RT-PCR kit. Libraries were constructed in a second round of multiplex PCR, after which size selection and purification were carried out. Sequencing of the libraries was done on an Illumina HiSeq2000 using paired-end 100 bp reads. The authors' analysis ran thus. SOAPnuke was used to process the raw data, removing reads that contained adapters or uncalled bases, had a mean Phred below 15, or lacked an exact match to the constant primer or identifier. COPE v1.2.5 was used to merge high-quality paired reads, and clonotypes were defined as unique nucleotide sequences. MiTCR v1.1 was used to align the clonotypes against IMGT TRBV, TRBD and TRBJ reference segments. Analysis was restricted to V-J combinations with a frequency above 0.0001, which covered just over 98% of repertoires. A TCS score was defined as the ratio between F50 (clonal expansion) and ExV (chaos), using BLOSUM62-based TCRdist between CDR3 peptides within each V-J. Welch's t-statistics and random forest reduced several hundred V-J features to under 15, which were used in a naive Bayes classifier (R e1071). The Morisita-Horn index was used to measure how similar the thyroid and blood repertoires were. Using fastp trimming at Q25 and MiXCR clonotype assembly, TCRdb reanalyzed the public sequencing data and kept in-frame beta chains. Rows are unified per CDR3 protein, each entry keeping the most common DNA and genes. The V and J calls, along with clone size, are taken from TCRdb and not from the paper's own processing. A total of a few hundred thousand distinct CDR3 sequences appear in this sample, roughly 46% of them only once. About 8.3% of the sample comes from the top ten.

Stable Graves' hyperthyroidism was defined as the absence of progression to ophthalmopathy over 18 months of follow-up. Hyperthyroidism patients were newly diagnosed, with disease duration under 2 months, and aged 18 to 65 years. Exclusion was applied to patients with uncontrolled infections, other autoimmune diseases, pregnancy or lactation. Clinical symptoms, serum thyroxine and TRAb, thyroid ultrasound, and orbital computed tomography formed the basis for the diagnoses. Total RNA was extracted using Trizol reagent, and RNA quality was assessed on an Agilent 2100 Bioanalyzer. Trimming removed 8 bases from V and 3 bases from J; the gene matches leave 2 bases unexplained. Including cysteine and phenylalanine, the CDR3 has 12 amino acids. The entry retains the CDR3 DNA only, 36 bases that are in frame from base 1. The germline V gene supplies CDR1 SQVTM and CDR2 ANQGSEA.

The receptor's source is a woman between 18 and 29 years old with Graves' hyperthyroidism. The sequenced sample was peripheral blood or thyroid tissue (not recorded which). The chain uses TRBV29-1 and TRBJ2-7; a stretch of 12 junction bases matches TRBD2. The CDR3 reads as follows: CSPGLAGYEQYF. The nucleotide sequence reads as follows: TGCAGCCCGGGACTAGCGGGCTACGAGCAGTACTTC.